This T cell receptor (beta chain) was captured in a study of cytomegalovirus exposure and HLA in healthy donors. Here immunoSEQ multiplex PCR was the method, and the copy in TCRdb shows in-frame clones only, minus some. Seen here are around 200,000 clones, 65% to 85% observed once, and the top ten hold 2.5% to 3%. In germline, CDR1 is SGDLS, CDR2 YYNGEE. The length of the CDR3 is 14 residues. The V and J ends lost 4 bases and 1 base respectively, with 11 bases between them. The chain is built from TRBV9 and TRBJ2-5; D perhaps matches TRBD2 (7 bases). This TCR was recovered from a woman younger than 35 in good health and CMV-seropositive. Sequences were obtained from PBMCs. The CDR3 is CASSWGGPQETQYF. In nucleotides, the CDR3 is TGTGCCAGCAGCTGGGGGGGGCCCCAAGAGACCCAGTACTTC. The entire variable domain, with the rest obtained from reference TRBV9 and TRBJ2-5, is as follows: DSGVTQTPKHLITATGQRVTLRCSPRSGDLSVYWYQQSLDQGLQFLIQYYNGEERAKGNILERFSAQQFPDLHSELNLSSLELGDSALYFCASSWGGPQETQYFGPGTRLLVL.